This TCR beta chain was sequenced for a study of blood T cell repertoires in COVID-19. Turning to the study itself: Specimens from acute and convalescent COVID-19 originated in the United States, Italy and Spain. T cells, B-cell-depleted T cells, or PBMCs supplied cDNA or gDNA.

The V and J ends lost 5 bases and 4 bases, in that order; junction bases with no gene match: 12. This CDR3 region has 17 residues. CDR1 and CDR2 (germline): LNHDA, SQIVND (reference sequence). As originally analysed: Nucleated cell counts were estimated from reference gene primer amplification. The data were produced by immunoSEQ multiplex PCR, yet TCRdb's version contains in-frame clones alone and is incomplete. Clone size and V and J calls were adopted from that table, with D and trimming inferred from the DNA. Among about 150,000 clones, approximately 90% were seen once, and the ten largest hold 2.4%.

The sequence came from a woman in her seventies with acute or convalescent COVID-19. Source material: peripheral blood. This chain links TRBV19 with TRBJ2-5; TRBD1 agrees at 11 bases. CDR3 nucleotides: TGTGCCAGTAGTCCCCATGGACAGGGGGCTTCCAGAGAGACCCAGTACTTC. It encodes CASSPHGQGASRETQYF.